The following is a TCR beta chain sequence with its context. Its target is not known. An end of the junction differs from the germline gene, which may be a read error. The data are from a study of identical twins. The study, taken as a whole, reports: For zero-insertion analyses, partial confounding could come from invariant MAIT and iNKT cells. Excess twin sharing in beta out-of-frame sequences was weaker.

The CDR3 sequence is 15 residues long. Germline V gene sequence: CDR1 MNHEY, CDR2 SVGEGT. TCRdb reprocessed the 5' RACE reads via MiXCR and lists one record per CDR3 protein. This repertoire shows around 1.7 million distinct CDR3 sequences, around 33% found once; its top ten account for over 0.25%. This receptor was identified in a newborn girl in good health. The J gene is TRBJ2-7, the V gene TRBV6-2 or TRBV6-3; 7 bases are shared with TRBD1. Sequencing was carried out using cord blood. CDR3 nucleotide sequence: TGTGCCAGCAGTGCAGGATGGGACAGCTCCTACGAGCAGGACTTC. This encodes CASSAGWDSSYEQDF.